This TCR beta chain was observed in a study of T cell responses to AZD1222 COVID-19 vaccine. Study-wide results and caveats: Breadth and depth of Spike-specific TCRs rose after two AZD1222 doses. Of spike-specific TCRs, nearly half reportedly target regions left unmutated in variants. Females outnumbered males among donors, who were mostly white British; clonal diversity was possibly underestimated.

Notes on this clone: The antigen is not known.

The junction had 5 bases not matched to a gene; V was cut back by 0 bases and J by 7 bases. The CDR3 loop spans 15 amino acids. Per the germline V gene, CDR1 is SGHRS and CDR2 is YFSETQ. TCRdb's table, derived via immunoSEQ multiplex PCR, lists solely in-frame clones and lacks some. Among 100,000 to 150,000 clones listed, approximately 80% were seen once. This clonotype was obtained from an adult who received the AZD1222 COVID-19 vaccine. V gene TRBV5-1 combines with J gene TRBJ1-4, with TRBD1 matching over 8 bases. The sample in question was peripheral blood, obtained 28 days after the second AZD1222 dose. As DNA, the CDR3 is TGCGCCAGCAGCTTGGAGTGGACAGGGCCTGAAAAACTGTTTTTT. Residues: CASSLEWTGPEKLFF.